A single sample gave rise to the 28 T cell receptor beta chains below, sequenced in a study of cytomegalovirus exposure and HLA in healthy donors. The study ran its PCR with 60 Vbeta and 13 Jbeta primers. Generated by immunoSEQ multiplex PCR, the TCRdb table keeps only in-frame clones and is missing some. Of about 92,000 clones in the sample, almost 85% were seen once. The sequencing input was PBMCs. These receptors all stem from a woman between 18 and 30 years old in good health and CMV-seropositive.

CDR3 region: CASSLQSTSGNNEQFF. Written as DNA, the CDR3 is TGCGCCAGCAGCTTGCAGTCGACTAGCGGAAACAATGAGCAGTTCTTC. The J gene is TRBJ2-1, the V gene TRBV5-1; 9 nucleotides align to TRBD2. V dropped 1 base and J dropped 5; count of bases not matched to a gene: 7. This CDR3 contains 16 residues. Germline CDR1 is SGHRS and CDR2 is YFSETQ.

The rearrangement joins TRBV6-1 to TRBJ2-7; 7 bases fit TRBD1. J gave up 3 bases and V 5 bases, and 7 bases lay outside the gene matches. The CDR3 totals 14 residues. CDR1 is MNHNS and CDR2 is SASEGT in the germline V gene. The CDR3 nucleotides are TGTGCCAGCAGTCAAAACAGGGGACGCTACGAGCAGTACTTC. Its protein product is CASSQNRGRYEQYF.

This rearrangement joins TRBV4-1 to TRBJ2-5; D may be TRBD1 (7 bases). From germline, CDR1 is MGHRA and CDR2 YSYEKL. The CDR3 runs 15 residues. V shed 3 bases and J shed 6 bases, with 17 bases lying between them. The CDR3 coding sequence is TGCGCCAGCAGCCAGGAGGGGGCAGGGGGGAAGACCCAGTACTTC. Protein sequence: CASSQEGAGGKTQYF.

The chain has TRBV5-6 and TRBJ1-2, with D possibly TRBD1 on 5 matching bases. Germline V gene sequence: CDR1 SGHDT, CDR2 YYEEEE. The CDR3 loop spans 13 amino acids. The germline V and J ends were trimmed by 1 base and 8 bases, with 12 bases remaining between them. The CDR3 DNA reads TGTGCCAGCAGCTTGTTACGGCCAGGGGGCTACACCTTC. This sequence encodes CASSLLRPGGYTF. The full variable domain, rest sourced from reference TRBV5-6 and TRBJ1-2, is DAGVTQSPTHLIKTRGQQVTLRCSPKSGHDTVSWYQQALGQGPQFIFQYYEEEERQRGNFPDRFSGHQFPNYSSELNVNALLLGDSALYLCASSLLRPGGYTFGSGTRLTVV.

The chain combines TRBV11-2 with TRBJ1-2; D gene ambiguous. The CDR3 has 14 amino acids. CDR1 is SGHAT, CDR2 FQNNGV, per germline. V was shortened by 0 bases and J by 4 bases, with 9 bases between the two germline ends. The CDR3 DNA follows: TGTGCCAGCAGCTTAGAAGGCGGGCCCTATGGCTACACCTTC. It codes for CASSLEGGPYGYTF.

For this clone: Germline and junction disagree at one end, which may indicate a read error. The chain joins TRBV9 to TRBJ2-5; TRBD2 aligns across 7 bases. Germline loops: CDR1 SGDLS, CDR2 YYNGEE. CDR3 length equals 14 residues. The CDR3: CASTVGSSGETQYF. The CDR3 nucleotides read TGTGCCAGCACCGTAGGGTCTAGCGGAGAGACCCAGTACTTC.

The chain is built from TRBV30 and TRBJ2-3; D perhaps matches TRBD1 (5 bases). There are 12 residues in the CDR3. Trimming removed 4 bases at V and 3 bases at J, with 8 bases between. Germline CDR1 is GTSNPN and CDR2 is SVGIG (reference sequence). The CDR3 DNA sequence: TGTGCCTGGACAGGGCGAACAGATACGCAGTATTTT. This encodes CAWTGRTDTQYF.

The rearrangement links TRBV5-4 to TRBJ1-1; no clear D gene. This CDR3 contains 14 residues. Germline assignment: CDR1 SGHNT and CDR2 YYREEE (reference sequence). V was cut by 2 bases and J by 2 bases, with 10 bases left in between. CDR3: CASSFARGNTEAFF. The DNA for the CDR3 is TGTGCCAGCAGCTTTGCCCGGGGTAACACTGAAGCTTTCTTT.

The rearrangement uses TRBV13 and TRBJ2-3; D gene ambiguous. The V gene's germline CDR1 is PRHDT and CDR2 FYEKMQ (reference sequence). V lost 1 base to trimming and J lost 4 bases, with 15 bases between them. This CDR3 has 16 residues. The CDR3 coding sequence is TGTGCCAGCAGCTTAGTTATAGCCCGAATGTCAGATACGCAGTATTTT. It codes for CASSLVIARMSDTQYF.

The chain links TRBV5-6 to TRBJ1-6; 8 nucleotides align to TRBD1. Germline V gene lookup returns CDR1 SGHDT and CDR2 YYEEEE. This CDR3 spans 15 amino acids. With 2 bases clipped from V and 8 bases from J, the junction kept 6 bases outside the gene matches. The CDR3 coding sequence is TGTGCCAGCAGCTTTTTCTCAGGGGGCCATTCACCCCTCCACTTT. This codes for CASSFFSGGHSPLHF.

V gene TRBV9 combines with J gene TRBJ1-2; 12 bases match TRBD1. CDR1 SGDLS and CDR2 YYNGEE come from the germline V gene. There are 15 residues in the CDR3. V lost 0 bases, J lost 7 bases, and 4 bases stayed unmatched. The CDR3 DNA reads TGTGCCAGCAGCGTAGGGGACAGGGGGCTCCCTGGCTACACCTTC. It specifies CASSVGDRGLPGYTF.

J is TRBJ1-1 and V is TRBV9; 7 bases agree with TRBD1. CDR1 and CDR2 (germline): SGDLS, YYNGEE. This CDR3 contains 15 residues. Trimming took 0 bases from V and 5 from J; bases not matched to a gene: 7. CDR3 region: CASSVASGGGTEAFF. The CDR3 DNA follows: TGTGCCAGCAGCGTAGCTTCAGGGGGAGGAACTGAAGCTTTCTTT.

Relative to its sample, this clone is medium-sized. This chain uses TRBV13 with TRBJ2-3; TRBD2 might be the D (5 bases). The length of the CDR3 is 15 residues. With 3 bases removed from V and 3 bases from J, the gap between germline ends came to 13 bases. Germline CDR1 and CDR2: PRHDT and FYEKMQ (reference sequence). The CDR3 protein is CASSFPGSWTDTQYF. DNA for the CDR3: TGTGCCAGCAGCTTCCCGGGGTCTTGGACAGATACGCAGTATTTT.

This clone was recorded only once. The rearrangement links TRBV27 to TRBJ2-5, with D perhaps TRBD1 (5 bases). Trimming pared 5 bases from V and 6 bases from J, leaving 19 bases between. This CDR3 region has 15 residues. Per the germline V gene, CDR1 is MNHEY and CDR2 is SMNVEV (reference sequence). Here the CDR3 reads CASSPGSVPFKTQYF. The CDR3 region has the DNA TGTGCCAGCAGTCCAGGGTCGGTTCCCTTCAAGACCCAGTACTTC.

J is TRBJ1-2 and V is TRBV29-1; D remains ambiguous. CDR1 SQVTM and CDR2 ANQGSEA come from the germline V gene. V shed 1 base and J shed 8 bases, with 14 bases lying between them. The CDR3 sequence is 13 residues long. The chain's CDR3 is CSVEGPPGVGYTF. DNA of the CDR3: TGCAGCGTTGAAGGGCCACCCGGGGTCGGCTACACCTTC. Looking up the rest from reference TRBV29-1 and TRBJ1-2 gives the full variable domain: SAVISQKPSRDICQRGTSLTIQCQVDSQVTMMFWYRQQPGQSLTLIATANQGSEATYESGFVIDKFPISRPNLTFSTLTVSNMSPEDSSIYLCSVEGPPGVGYTFGSGTRLTVV.

This clone was seen just once. The chain couples TRBV5-1 to TRBJ2-2, with 12 bases matching TRBD2. V lost 9 bases, J lost 5 bases, and 8 bases stayed unmatched. The germline V gene encodes CDR1 SGHRS and CDR2 YFSETQ. The CDR3 sequence is 15 residues long. CDR3 DNA sequence: TGCGCCACCACAGCCGGGACTAGCGGGACCGGGGAGCTGTTTTTT. It is translated as CATTAGTSGTGELFF.

V gene TRBV29-1 combines with J gene TRBJ2-2, with unresolved D. Germline V gene lookup returns CDR1 SQVTM and CDR2 ANQGSEA. Trimming removed 2 bases at V and 3 bases at J, with 7 bases between. The CDR3 is 13 residues long. The CDR3 DNA sequence: TGCAGCGTTGAAAAGCAGGACACCGGGGAGCTGTTTTTT. Translation gives CSVEKQDTGELFF.

The CDR3 here is CASSIRGGSNEKLFF. The CDR3 DNA reads TGTGCCAGCAGCATCCGAGGAGGCTCTAATGAAAAACTGTTTTTT. The chain couples TRBV5-8 to TRBJ1-4; D ambiguous. Trimming left V 4 bases short and J 3 bases short, with 13 bases between. CDR1 and CDR2 (germline): SGHTS, YDEGEE. The CDR3 runs 15 residues.

This clone was recorded a few times. The chain joins TRBV7-9 to TRBJ1-2; D is perhaps TRBD1 (6 bases). Per the germline V gene, CDR1 is SEHNR and CDR2 is FQNEAQ (reference sequence). The CDR3 is 14 amino acids. With 1 base removed from V and 7 bases from J, the gap between germline ends came to 13 bases. CDR3 DNA sequence: TGTGCCAGCAGCTTAGATGGGACATCTTCTGGCTACACCTTC. Encoded protein: CASSLDGTSSGYTF.

This rearrangement joins TRBV28 to TRBJ1-1; no clear D. Trimming left V 3 bases short and J 1 base short, with 3 bases between. This CDR3 has 12 residues. The germline CDR1 and CDR2 sequences are MDHEN and SYDVKM. CDR3: CASSFGNTEAFF. The CDR3 region has the DNA TGTGCCAGCAGTTTCGGGAACACTGAAGCTTTCTTT.

The chain carries TRBV2 and TRBJ2-5; 8 nucleotides match TRBD2. The CDR3 is 12 residues long. Trimming took 8 bases from V and 5 from J; bases not matched to a gene: 4. CDR1 and CDR2 from the germline V gene are SNHLY and FYNNEI. Here the CDR3 DNA reads TGTGCCAGCCGGCGGGAGGCGGAGACCCAGTACTTC. Translating gives CASRREAETQYF. Supplemented by reference TRBV2 and TRBJ2-5, the full variable domain reads EPEVTQTPSHQVTQMGQEVILRCVPISNHLYFYWYRQILGQKVEFLVSFYNNEISEKSEIFDDQFSVERPDGSNFTLKIRSTKLEDSAMYFCASRREAETQYFGPGTRLLVL.

The J gene is TRBJ2-5, the V gene TRBV5-1, with 10 nucleotides matching TRBD2. With 4 bases clipped from V and 1 base from J, the junction kept 4 bases outside the gene matches. CDR1 is SGHRS, CDR2 YFSETQ, per germline. CDR3 length: 15 residues. CDR3 bases: TGCGCCAGCAGCCTAGGACTAGCGGTCCAAGAGACCCAGTACTTC. Translating gives CASSLGLAVQETQYF.

This clone was seen once. This chain connects TRBV5-1 to TRBJ2-7; TRBD1 is a possible D gene (5 bases). Germline lookup yields CDR1 SGHRS and CDR2 YFSETQ. V was pared by 2 bases and J by 5 bases, with 14 bases between. The CDR3 runs 14 residues. CDR3 coding DNA: TGCGCCAGCAGCTTTATCGACAGATCCGACGAGCAGTACTTC. This translates into CASSFIDRSDEQYF.

The CDR3 here is CASSYGGRGTEAFF. In DNA form, the CDR3 reads TGTGCCAGCAGTTACGGGGGGAGGGGGACTGAAGCTTTCTTT. The chain couples TRBV6-5 to TRBJ1-1; D possibly corresponds to TRBD1 (6 bases). The CDR3 loop spans 14 amino acids. Germline CDR1 MNHEY, CDR2 SVGAGI. V lost 2 bases and J 5 bases, leaving 12 bases between the germline ends.

This sequence joins TRBV2 and TRBJ1-1, with D unclear. Germline lookup yields CDR1 SNHLY and CDR2 FYNNEI. V was shortened by 2 bases and J by 4 bases, with 5 bases between the two germline ends. The CDR3 sequence is 12 residues long. The CDR3 region has the DNA TGTGCCAGCAGTGAATCTACCACTGAAGCTTTCTTT. Its translation is CASSESTTEAFF.

CDR3 sequence reads: CAISEPGQGRSYGYTF. CDR3 in DNA: TGTGCCATCAGCGAGCCGGGACAGGGTCGATCCTATGGCTACACCTTC. The chain employs TRBV10-3 and TRBJ1-2; TRBD1 matches 9 bases. Losses at the gene ends were 6 bases for V and 4 bases for J; bases not matched to a gene: 12. The CDR3 consists of 16 residues. The germline gives CDR1 ENHRY, CDR2 SYGVKD.

This clone was seen only once. The J gene is TRBJ2-3, the V gene TRBV4-1; a weak D match, TRBD1 (7 bases). V was shortened by 1 base and J by 4 bases, with 18 bases between the two germline ends. Germline CDR1 is MGHRA and CDR2 is YSYEKL. The CDR3 sequence is 17 residues long. Here the CDR3 reads CASSQAYGGGTADTQYF. DNA for the CDR3: TGCGCCAGCAGCCAAGCTTACGGCGGAGGGACAGCAGATACGCAGTATTTT.

This sequence joins TRBV5-4 and TRBJ1-1; TRBD1 matches 7 bases. Trimming at V came to 6 bases and at J to 5 bases, leaving 16 bases not matched to a gene. Germline V gives CDR1 SGHNT, CDR2 YYREEE (reference sequence). The CDR3 spans 16 residues. The CDR3 region is CASNPGAGGRLTEAFF. The CDR3 DNA sequence: TGTGCCAGCAACCCAGGGGCAGGGGGGCGCCTGACTGAAGCTTTCTTT.